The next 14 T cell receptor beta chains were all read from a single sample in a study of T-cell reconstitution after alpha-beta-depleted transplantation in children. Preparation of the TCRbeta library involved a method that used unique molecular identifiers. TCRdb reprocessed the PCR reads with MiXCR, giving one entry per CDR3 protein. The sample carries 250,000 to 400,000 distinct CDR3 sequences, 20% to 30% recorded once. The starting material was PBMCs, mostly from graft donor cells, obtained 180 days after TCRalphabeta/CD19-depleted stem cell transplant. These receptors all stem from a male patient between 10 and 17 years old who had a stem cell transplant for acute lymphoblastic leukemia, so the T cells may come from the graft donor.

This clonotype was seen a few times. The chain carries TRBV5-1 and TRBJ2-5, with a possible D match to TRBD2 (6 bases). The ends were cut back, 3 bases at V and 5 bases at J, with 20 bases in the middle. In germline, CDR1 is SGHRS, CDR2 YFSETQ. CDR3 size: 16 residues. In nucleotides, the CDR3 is TGCGCCAGCAGCTCCCTAGTAATAACGGGAGAGGAGACCCAGTACTTC. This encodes CASSSLVITGEETQYF.

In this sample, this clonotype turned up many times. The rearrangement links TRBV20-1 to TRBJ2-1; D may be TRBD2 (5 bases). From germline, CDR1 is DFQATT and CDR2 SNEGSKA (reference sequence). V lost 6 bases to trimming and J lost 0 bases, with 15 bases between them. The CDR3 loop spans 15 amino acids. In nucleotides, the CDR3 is TGCAGTGCCCCTCGGACTCGTAGCTCCTACAATGAGCAGTTCTTC. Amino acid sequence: CSAPRTRSSYNEQFF.

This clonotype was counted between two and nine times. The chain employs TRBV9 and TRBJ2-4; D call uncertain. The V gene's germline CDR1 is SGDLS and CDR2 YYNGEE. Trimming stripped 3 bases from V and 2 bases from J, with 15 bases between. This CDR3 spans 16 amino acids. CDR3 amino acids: CASSANPTLSKNIQYF. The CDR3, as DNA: TGTGCCAGCAGCGCCAACCCGACCTTATCCAAAAACATTCAGTACTTC.

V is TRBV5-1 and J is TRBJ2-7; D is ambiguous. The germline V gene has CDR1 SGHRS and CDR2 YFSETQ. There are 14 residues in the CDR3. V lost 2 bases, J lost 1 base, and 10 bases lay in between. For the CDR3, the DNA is TGCGCCAGCAGCTTTAGTTCCGGGTCCTACGAGCAGTACTTC. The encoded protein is CASSFSSGSYEQYF.

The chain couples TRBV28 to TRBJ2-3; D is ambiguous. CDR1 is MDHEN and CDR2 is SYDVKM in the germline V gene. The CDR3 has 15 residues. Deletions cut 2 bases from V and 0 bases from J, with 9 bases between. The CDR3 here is CASSLQRLSTDTQYF. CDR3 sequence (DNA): TGTGCCAGCAGTTTACAGCGTCTGAGCACAGATACGCAGTATTTT.

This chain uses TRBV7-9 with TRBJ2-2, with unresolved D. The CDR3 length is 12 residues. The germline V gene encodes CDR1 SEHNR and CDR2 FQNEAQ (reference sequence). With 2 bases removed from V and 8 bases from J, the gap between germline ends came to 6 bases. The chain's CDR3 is CASSLIRGELFF. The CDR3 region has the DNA TGTGCCAGCAGCTTAATCCGGGGGGAGCTGTTTTTT.

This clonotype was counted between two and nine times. The CDR3 DNA is TGTGCCAGCCGGACATCGGGGACAGGTTCTAAGAGCTCTGGAAACACCATATATTTT. Its translation is CASRTSGTGSKSSGNTIYF. The chain uses TRBV7-9 and TRBJ1-3; TRBD1 aligns across 8 bases. The CDR3 has 19 residues. The germline V gene encodes CDR1 SEHNR and CDR2 FQNEAQ (reference sequence). The V and J ends lost 8 bases and 0 bases, in that order; junction bases with no gene match: 18.

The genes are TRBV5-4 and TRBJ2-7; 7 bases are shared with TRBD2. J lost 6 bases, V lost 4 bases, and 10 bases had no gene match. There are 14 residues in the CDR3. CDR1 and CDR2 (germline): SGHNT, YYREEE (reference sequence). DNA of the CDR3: TGTGCCAGCAGCCCCCAGCGGGAAGTTTCCGAGCAGTACTTC. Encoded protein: CASSPQREVSEQYF.

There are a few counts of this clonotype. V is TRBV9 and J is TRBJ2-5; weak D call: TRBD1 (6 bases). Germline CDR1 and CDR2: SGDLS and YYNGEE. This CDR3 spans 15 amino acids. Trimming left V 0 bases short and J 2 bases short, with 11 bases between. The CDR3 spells CASSVVPGAQETQYF. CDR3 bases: TGTGCCAGCAGCGTAGTGCCAGGGGCACAAGAGACCCAGTACTTC.

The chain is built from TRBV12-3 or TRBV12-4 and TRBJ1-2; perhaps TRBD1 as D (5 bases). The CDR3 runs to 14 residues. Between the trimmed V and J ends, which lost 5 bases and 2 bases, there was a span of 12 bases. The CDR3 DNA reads TGTGCCAGCAGTCCCAGACAGAGAAACTATGGCTACACCTTC. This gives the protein CASSPRQRNYGYTF.

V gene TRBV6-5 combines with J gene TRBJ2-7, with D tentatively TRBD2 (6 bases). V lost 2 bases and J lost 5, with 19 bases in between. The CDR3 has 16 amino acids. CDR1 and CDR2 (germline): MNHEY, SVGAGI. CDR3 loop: CASSYEGGGFVNEQYF. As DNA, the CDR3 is TGTGCCAGCAGTTACGAAGGTGGAGGGTTTGTGAACGAGCAGTACTTC.

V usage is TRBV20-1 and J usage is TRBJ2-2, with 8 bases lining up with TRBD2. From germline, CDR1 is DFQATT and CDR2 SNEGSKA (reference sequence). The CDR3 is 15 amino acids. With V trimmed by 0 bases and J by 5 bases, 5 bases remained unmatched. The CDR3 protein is CSARDGGRNTGELFF. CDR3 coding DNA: TGCAGTGCTAGAGACGGCGGGAGGAATACCGGGGAGCTGTTTTTT.

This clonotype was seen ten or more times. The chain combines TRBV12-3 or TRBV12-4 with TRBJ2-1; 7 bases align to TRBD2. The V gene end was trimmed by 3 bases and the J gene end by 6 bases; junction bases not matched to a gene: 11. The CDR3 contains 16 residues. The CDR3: CASSFIVGGSFNEQFF. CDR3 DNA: TGTGCCAGCAGTTTCATCGTTGGCGGGAGCTTCAATGAGCAGTTCTTC.

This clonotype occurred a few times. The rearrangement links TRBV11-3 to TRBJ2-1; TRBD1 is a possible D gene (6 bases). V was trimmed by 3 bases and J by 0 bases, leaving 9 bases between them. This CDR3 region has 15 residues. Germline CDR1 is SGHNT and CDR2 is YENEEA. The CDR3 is CASSLSRGSYNEQFF. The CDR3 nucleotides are TGTGCCAGCAGCTTGAGCAGGGGCTCCTACAATGAGCAGTTCTTC.